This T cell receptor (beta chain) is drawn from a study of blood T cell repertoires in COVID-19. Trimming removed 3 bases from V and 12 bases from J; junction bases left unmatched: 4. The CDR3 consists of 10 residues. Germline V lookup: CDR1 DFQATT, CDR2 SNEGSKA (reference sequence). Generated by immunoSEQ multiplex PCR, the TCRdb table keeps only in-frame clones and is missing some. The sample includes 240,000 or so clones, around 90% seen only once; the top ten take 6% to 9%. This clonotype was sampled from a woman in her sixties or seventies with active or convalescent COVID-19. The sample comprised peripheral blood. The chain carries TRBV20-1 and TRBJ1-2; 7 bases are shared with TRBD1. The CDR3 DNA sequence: TGCAGTGCTAGTCTGGGACAGAACACCTTC. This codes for CSASLGQNTF.